This TCR beta chain was sequenced for a study of blood T cell repertoires in COVID-19. The wider study: Sources were T cells, B-cell-depleted T cells, or PBMCs; the material itself was cDNA or gDNA.

Generated by immunoSEQ multiplex PCR, the TCRdb table keeps only in-frame clones and is missing some. The sample lists about 76,000 clones, approximately 80% occurring once. This clone is a singleton in its sample. Between the trimmed V and J ends, which lost 3 bases and 7 bases, there was a span of 4 bases. CDR1 is MNHNY and CDR2 is SVGAGI in the germline V gene (reference sequence). CDR3 length equals 10 residues. This TCR came from a woman aged 55-70 years with acute or convalescent COVID-19. V usage is TRBV6-6 and J usage is TRBJ2-7; D gene ambiguous. The sequenced sample consisted of peripheral blood. The CDR3 sequence is CASSYPEQYF. The DNA of the CDR3 is TGTGCCAGCAGTTATCCGGAGCAGTACTTC.